The 5 T cell receptor beta chains below come from one sample, sequenced in a study of T cells in Graves' hyperthyroidism and ophthalmopathy. TCR beta CDR3 regions were amplified from RNA transcripts. HTBI primers drove first-round RT-PCR of the TCR CDR3. TCRdb re-called the multiplex PCR reads with MiXCR, one entry per CDR3 protein. The sample records around 600,000 distinct CDR3 sequences, approximately 15% being singletons. The sample comprised blood. The receptor set was obtained from a woman aged 18-35 years with Graves' ophthalmopathy.

This clonotype was recorded a few times. The chain has TRBV7-3 and TRBJ2-3, with a possible D match to TRBD1 (5 bases). The germline V gene encodes CDR1 SGHTA and CDR2 FQGTGA. The CDR3 is 15 amino acids. Trimming took 5 bases from V and 2 from J, leaving 14 bases between them. CDR3 in DNA: TGTGCCAGCAGCCCGCAGGGTTCTGACACAGATACGCAGTATTTT. Translated: CASSPQGSDTDTQYF.

This clonotype came up a few times. The chain employs TRBV4-3 and TRBJ1-3; D remains unclear. Germline CDR1 and CDR2: LGHNA and YSLEER. Trimming took off 0 bases at V and 0 bases at J, with 6 bases between the two ends. CDR3 size: 15 residues. In DNA form, the CDR3 reads TGCGCCAGCAGCCAAGAACCAATCTCTGGAAACACCATATATTTT. Translation: CASSQEPISGNTIYF.

This chain joins TRBV2 and TRBJ2-3, with 11 bases aligning to TRBD2. CDR1 is SNHLY, CDR2 FYNNEI, per germline. Trimming at V came to 8 bases and at J to 2 bases, leaving 9 bases not matched to a gene. The CDR3 contains 16 residues. CDR3 sequence (DNA): TGTGCCAGCGCCCCCGGGACTAGCGGATACACAGATACGCAGTATTTT. This gives the protein CASAPGTSGYTDTQYF.

This clonotype was detected ten times or more. This chain joins TRBV30 and TRBJ2-7, with 7 bases matching TRBD2. The V segment lost 4 bases and the J segment 7 bases; nucleotides outside the gene matches: 10. This CDR3 contains 13 residues. Germline-derived CDR1 and CDR2 are GTSNPN and SVGIG (reference sequence). Written as DNA, the CDR3 is TGTGCCTGGATGGAGGCGGGAGAGGAGGAGCAGTACTTC. Translation: CAWMEAGEEEQYF.

In its sample, this clonotype was seen many times. This sequence joins TRBV7-3 and TRBJ1-1, with a possible D match to TRBD1 (5 bases). Trimming left V 3 bases short and J 1 base short, with 12 bases between. Germline assignment: CDR1 SGHTA and CDR2 FQGTGA. The CDR3 has 15 amino acids. CDR3 coding DNA: TGTGCCAGCAGCTTCGCTCCAACAGGGAACACTGAAGCTTTCTTT. This translates into CASSFAPTGNTEAFF.